These T cell receptor beta chains were read from a single sample in a study of T cell repertoires in cytomegalovirus infection. TCRdb reanalysed the reads using MiXCR and keeps one entry per CDR3 protein. The table includes around 170,000 distinct CDR3 sequences, 15% to 20% detected once. The sequencing sample was made of CD8+ T cells from PBMCs. Receptor source: a human donor in good health (CMV status not recorded). Some clones in this sample may be carry-over from other donors' samples. Each CDR3 is given with its conserved first and last residue. The order of the fields is V gene, J gene, D gene, clone size, CDR3 protein, CDR3 DNA. D genes are given only for firm matches. Rows may omit the clone size; those that give it use once, few, many or a size class.

TRBV6-4	TRBJ2-3	TRBD2	many	CASSDVSSGGTDTQYF	TGTGCCAGCAGTGACGTATCTAGCGGGGGCACAGATACGCAGTATTTT
TRBV14	TRBJ2-7	-	-	CASSVLSRAGEQYF	TGTGCCAGCAGCGTTCTGTCCAGGGCAGGCGAGCAGTACTTC
TRBV5-1	TRBJ2-1	TRBD2	many	CASSLVPSGGEQFF	TGCGCCAGCAGCCTGGTCCCAAGCGGGGGGGAGCAGTTCTTC
TRBV6-2/TRBV6-3	TRBJ2-7	-	-	CASTYWGHEQYF	TGTGCCAGCACCTACTGGGGTCACGAGCAGTACTTC
TRBV7-6	TRBJ2-5	-	-	CASSPRTPSETQYF	TGTGCCAGCAGCCCCCGGACTCCATCAGAGACCCAGTACTTC
TRBV7-2	TRBJ2-1	TRBD1	few	CASSSPSGTGTYNEQFF	TGTGCCAGCAGCTCCCCCTCCGGGACAGGGACTTACAATGAGCAGTTCTTC
TRBV6-2/TRBV6-3	TRBJ2-2	-	-	CASSHELTGELFF	TGTGCCAGCAGTCACGAACTCACCGGGGAGCTGTTTTTT
TRBV12-5	TRBJ2-1	-	few	CASGGEEYNEQFF	TGTGCTAGTGGGGGAGAGGAGTACAATGAGCAGTTCTTC
TRBV11-2	TRBJ2-1	TRBD2	-	CASSLGLGDEQFF	TGTGCCAGCAGCCTGGGACTAGGCGATGAGCAGTTCTTC
TRBV29-1	TRBJ1-2	-	-	CSVPDINYGYTF	TGCAGCGTACCGGACATAAACTATGGCTACACCTTC
TRBV28	TRBJ1-1	TRBD1	few	CASSDRGAEAFF	TGTGCCAGCAGTGACAGGGGCGCTGAAGCTTTCTTT
TRBV11-2	TRBJ2-2	TRBD2	few	CASSLRTSGSGELFF	TGTGCCAGCAGCTTAAGGACTAGCGGAAGCGGGGAGCTGTTTTTT
TRBV29-1	TRBJ2-7	-	few	CSVFGEGGSYEQYF	TGCAGCGTTTTCGGGGAGGGGGGATCCTACGAGCAGTACTTC
TRBV28	TRBJ1-1	-	-	CASSLWALEAFF	TGTGCCAGCAGTTTATGGGCCCTTGAAGCTTTCTTT
TRBV4-2	TRBJ2-1	TRBD2	-	CASSQGLEINEQFF	TGTGCCAGCAGCCAGGGACTAGAAATCAATGAGCAGTTCTTC
TRBV7-9	TRBJ2-1	TRBD2	-	CASSPTAAGAGEQFF	TGTGCCAGCAGCCCAACGGCAGCGGGAGCGGGGGAGCAGTTCTTC
TRBV7-2	TRBJ1-1	TRBD1	few	CASSFRGGQRTEAFF	TGTGCCAGCAGCTTCAGGGGGGGGCAACGCACTGAAGCTTTCTTT
TRBV5-6	TRBJ1-2	-	-	CASNARINYGYTF	TGTGCCAGCAACGCCAGGATTAACTATGGCTACACCTTC
TRBV14	TRBJ2-5	TRBD2	many	CASSQERGEETQYF	TGTGCCAGCAGCCAAGAGCGGGGGGAAGAGACCCAGTACTTC
TRBV7-8	TRBJ2-7	-	many	CASSSHREGYEQYF	TGTGCCAGCAGTTCCCACAGGGAAGGCTACGAGCAGTACTTC
TRBV7-9	TRBJ1-4	-	many	CASSMGRINEKLFF	TGTGCCAGCAGCATGGGACGGATTAATGAAAAACTGTTTTTT
TRBV28	TRBJ2-1	TRBD2	-	CASSRSAGGAYNEQFF	TGTGCCAGCAGCCGGTCAGCGGGAGGGGCCTACAATGAGCAGTTCTTC
TRBV7-9	TRBJ2-5	TRBD2	-	CASSPPVAAGGETQYF	TGTGCCAGCAGCCCCCCGGTGGCGGCGGGGGGAGAGACCCAGTACTTC
TRBV27	TRBJ2-1	-	few	CASSFWSSYNEQFF	TGTGCCAGCAGTTTTTGGAGCTCCTACAATGAGCAGTTCTTC
TRBV29-1	TRBJ1-5	-	-	CSVGDGGEQPQHF	TGCAGCGTTGGAGACGGAGGGGAACAGCCCCAGCATTTT
TRBV28	TRBJ1-1	-	-	CASSPPYAGPNTEAFF	TGTGCCAGCAGCCCCCCTTACGCAGGGCCGAACACTGAAGCTTTCTTT
TRBV7-9	TRBJ1-1	-	few	CASSSSRGMNTEAFF	TGTGCCAGCAGCTCCTCCCGGGGGATGAACACTGAAGCTTTCTTT
TRBV7-2	TRBJ1-1	-	-	CASSWGTAEAFF	TGTGCCAGCAGCTGGGGGACGGCTGAAGCTTTCTTT
TRBV6-8	TRBJ1-5	-	-	CASSLAPAYQPQHF	TGTGCCAGCAGTCTGGCCCCTGCTTATCAGCCCCAGCATTTT
TRBV20-1	TRBJ2-3	-	-	CSARAPISKKRLTDTQYF	TGCAGTGCTAGAGCCCCCATAAGTAAAAAGCGGCTCACAGATACGCAGTATTTT
TRBV7-8	TRBJ2-2	-	-	CASLGGTGELFF	TGTGCCAGCCTAGGAGGGACCGGGGAGCTGTTTTTT
TRBV7-2	TRBJ2-1	TRBD2	few	CASSRRERGGLPYNEQFF	TGTGCCAGCAGCCGCCGGGAGCGGGGGGGCCTCCCGTACAATGAGCAGTTCTTC
TRBV6-6	TRBJ2-7	TRBD1	few	CASSDGTAYEQYF	TGTGCCAGCAGTGACGGGACAGCCTACGAGCAGTACTTC
TRBV28	TRBJ1-2	-	few	CASSIQPGYGYTF	TGTGCCAGCAGTATCCAACCAGGGTATGGCTACACCTTC
TRBV12-3/TRBV12-4	TRBJ2-3	-	many	CASSSSSGLNTQYF	TGTGCCAGCAGTTCGTCCTCGGGGCTGAATACGCAGTATTTT
TRBV7-2	TRBJ2-7	TRBD2	few	CASSLALASGLSYEQYF	TGTGCCAGCAGCTTAGCGCTGGCTAGCGGGCTGTCCTACGAGCAGTACTTC
TRBV27	TRBJ1-1	-	-	CASSIQGRTEAFF	TGTGCCAGCAGTATTCAGGGAAGGACTGAAGCTTTCTTT
TRBV7-2	TRBJ1-2	TRBD1	many	CASSLGTATNYGYTF	TGTGCCAGCAGCCTCGGGACAGCCACTAACTATGGCTACACCTTC
TRBV7-6	TRBJ2-1	TRBD2	few	CASSFLAGVKEQFF	TGTGCCAGCAGCTTCCTAGCGGGAGTTAAAGAGCAGTTCTTC
TRBV28	TRBJ2-3	-	-	CASSFVDADTQYF	TGTGCCAGCAGTTTTGTAGACGCTGATACGCAGTATTTT
TRBV7-9	TRBJ2-7	-	few	CASSLGEDISYEQYF	TGTGCCAGCAGCTTAGGGGAGGATATCTCCTACGAGCAGTACTTC
TRBV12-3/TRBV12-4	TRBJ1-1	-	-	CASSPGTRLNTEAFF	TGTGCCAGCAGCCCCGGGACAAGATTGAACACTGAAGCTTTCTTT
TRBV10-3	TRBJ2-5	TRBD1	few	CAIKEGRGQQETQYF	TGTGCCATCAAAGAGGGCAGGGGGCAACAAGAGACCCAGTACTTC
TRBV7-6	TRBJ2-7	-	few	CASSLGVLEQYF	TGTGCCAGCAGCTTGGGGGTTCTCGAGCAGTACTTC
TRBV12-3/TRBV12-4	TRBJ2-7	-	-	CASSRAEEQYF	TGTGCCAGCAGCCGGGCGGAAGAGCAGTACTTC